This T cell receptor (beta chain) originates from a study of blood T cell repertoires in COVID-19. Study-level background: Collection of acute and convalescent COVID-19 samples took place in the United States, Italy and Spain. Nucleic acid was either cDNA or gDNA, and it came from T cells, B-cell-depleted T cells, or PBMCs.

This CDR3 region has 16 residues. Per the germline V gene, CDR1 is SGHAT and CDR2 is FQNNGV. J lost 5 bases, V lost 0 bases, and 10 bases had no gene match. As originally analysed: Amplification with reference gene primers provided the estimates of nucleated cell counts. This table comes from immunoSEQ multiplex PCR, and its TCRdb copy is limited to in-frame clones, with some not included. V and J calls and clone size are copied from that table; D and trimming were computed from the DNA. This repertoire shows about 410,000 clones, about nine tenths found once; its top ten account for about 1.6%. The rearrangement joins TRBV11-2 to TRBJ2-7, with 7 bases fitting TRBD2. The sequenced sample was peripheral blood. This TCR derives from a woman aged 35 to 49 with COVID-19, enrolled during active disease. The CDR3 region is CASSLEGRGALDEQYF. CDR3 nucleotide sequence: TGTGCCAGCAGCTTAGAGGGGAGGGGCGCCCTGGACGAGCAGTACTTC.